This is a list of T cell receptor beta chains from one sample in a study of T cell responses to AZD1222 COVID-19 vaccine. The method was immunoSEQ multiplex PCR; TCRdb's version includes in-frame clones alone and lacks a portion of them. The table shows around 94,000 clones, with 86% occurring only once. The sample in question was peripheral blood, obtained on day 0 of AZD1222 vaccination. The receptors were gathered from an adult in good health. The CDR3 runs from the conserved cysteine through the conserved F or W. D genes are given only for firm matches. The size field is filled for only some rows; it gives once, few, many or a size class.

clone_size	v_call	j_call	d_call	cdr3_aa	cdr3_nt
-	TRBV19	TRBJ2-7	-	CASSISTDRYEQYF	TGTGCCAGTAGTATCTCCACGGACAGATACGAGCAGTACTTC
-	TRBV6-1	TRBJ2-7	-	CASSEDTPNYEQYF	TGTGCCAGCAGTGAGGACACCCCCAACTACGAGCAGTACTTC
-	TRBV29-1	TRBJ2-3	-	CSVERGVGTDTQYF	TGCAGCGTTGAACGGGGCGTTGGGACAGATACGCAGTATTTT
-	TRBV28	TRBJ2-1	-	CASRRQVGNEQFF	TGTGCCAGCAGGAGGCAGGTCGGTAATGAGCAGTTCTTC
-	TRBV5-6	TRBJ1-5	-	CASSTQGRNQPQHF	TGTGCCAGCAGTACTCAGGGGCGGAATCAGCCCCAGCATTTT
-	TRBV19	TRBJ2-7	TRBD2	CASSPTGGVKGTYEQYF	TGTGCCAGTAGTCCAACCGGGGGGGTCAAGGGGACCTACGAGCAGTACTTC
-	TRBV4-2	TRBJ2-2	-	CASSQDLVSTGELFF	TGTGCCAGCAGCCAAGATCTGGTCTCCACCGGGGAGCTGTTTTTT
few	TRBV7-9	TRBJ2-7	-	CASSLAEGPVREQYF	TGTGCCAGCAGCTTAGCCGAGGGGCCGGTTAGGGAGCAGTACTTC
-	TRBV19	TRBJ2-5	-	CASSIDPANQETQYF	TGTGCCAGTAGTATAGATCCGGCGAACCAAGAGACCCAGTACTTC
-	TRBV27	TRBJ2-4	TRBD2	CASSIVAGASKNIQYF	TGTGCCAGCAGCATAGTAGCGGGGGCTTCCAAAAACATTCAGTACTTC
-	TRBV6-5	TRBJ1-4	-	CASRRQTTNEKLFF	TGTGCCAGCCGAAGACAGACAACTAATGAAAAACTGTTTTTT
-	TRBV5-1	TRBJ2-1	-	CASSLYGDYEQFF	TGCGCCAGCAGCTTATATGGGGACTATGAGCAGTTCTTC
-	TRBV7-6	TRBJ1-1	-	CASSLAQRMIRKNTEAFF	TGTGCCAGCAGCTTAGCCCAAAGGATGATTCGGAAGAACACTGAAGCTTTCTTT
once	TRBV28	TRBJ1-4	-	CASRAGGEGRGGGKLFF	TGTGCCAGCAGAGCCGGGGGTGAGGGGCGAGGTGGAGGAAAACTGTTTTTT
-	TRBV27	TRBJ2-1	TRBD1	CASRGQGVNEQFF	TGTGCCAGCAGAGGACAGGGGGTCAATGAGCAGTTCTTC
-	TRBV5-4	TRBJ1-2	TRBD1	CASSNPRDRGDYGYTF	TGTGCCAGCAGCAACCCCCGGGACAGGGGGGACTATGGCTACACCTTC
-	TRBV28	TRBJ2-5	-	CASSRGTVETQYF	TGTGCCAGCAGTCGGGGGACAGTGGAGACCCAGTACTTC
-	TRBV7-9	TRBJ2-1	TRBD2	CASSLALMGGRDEQFF	TGTGCCAGCAGCTTAGCGCTCATGGGCGGGAGGGATGAGCAGTTCTTC
-	TRBV4-2	TRBJ1-1	TRBD1	CASSQDPRTGGEAFF	TGTGCCAGCAGCCAAGATCCCCGGACAGGGGGTGAAGCTTTCTTT
once	TRBV30	TRBJ2-3	TRBD2	CAWSVTRGSTQYF	TGTGCCTGGAGTGTTACGCGGGGGTCTACGCAGTATTTT
-	TRBV12-3/TRBV12-4	TRBJ2-1	-	CASSLQGYNEQFF	TGTGCCAGCAGTTTACAGGGATACAATGAGCAGTTCTTC
-	TRBV7-6	TRBJ2-5	TRBD1	CASSLSGAGGQETQYF	TGTGCCAGCAGCTTATCCGGGGCAGGGGGCCAAGAGACCCAGTACTTC
-	TRBV7-3	TRBJ2-6	-	CASSPDGSGANVLTF	TGTGCCAGCAGCCCGGACGGGTCTGGGGCCAACGTCCTGACTTTC
-	TRBV18	TRBJ2-3	TRBD2	CASSLLVPGGTDTQYF	TGTGCCAGCTCACTCCTGGTTCCGGGAGGGACAGATACGCAGTATTTT
-	TRBV6-5	TRBJ1-2	-	CASTRVVWGSYGYTF	TGTGCCAGCACCCGGGTCGTATGGGGCAGCTATGGCTACACCTTC
-	TRBV19	TRBJ1-1	-	CASSIGARDLNTEAFF	TGTGCCAGTAGTATAGGGGCTCGTGACCTGAACACTGAAGCTTTCTTT
-	TRBV18	TRBJ2-7	-	CASSPFVGLGEQYF	TGTGCCAGCTCACCATTCGTGGGGCTGGGCGAGCAGTACTTC
-	TRBV5-4	TRBJ1-5	-	CASSLAGDSNQPQHF	TGTGCCAGCAGCTTGGCCGGGGATAGCAATCAGCCCCAGCATTTT
-	TRBV9	TRBJ1-5	-	CASSVAGGNHPQHF	TGTGCCAGCAGCGTGGCCGGGGGCAATCATCCCCAGCATTTT
-	TRBV9	TRBJ1-5	-	CASSGGNSNQPQHF	TGTGCCAGCAGCGGAGGGAATAGCAATCAGCCCCAGCATTTT
-	TRBV7-9	TRBJ1-5	-	CASTNTGKDQPQHF	TGTGCCAGCACCAATACCGGGAAGGATCAGCCCCAGCATTTT
-	TRBV3-1/TRBV3-2	TRBJ1-3	TRBD1	CASSATGAVSGNTIYF	TGTGCCAGCAGCGCGACAGGGGCCGTCTCTGGAAACACCATATATTTT
-	TRBV7-8	TRBJ1-5	-	CASSVTGTSRQPQHF	TGTGCCAGCAGCGTAACAGGGACCTCTAGACAGCCCCAGCATTTT
-	TRBV6-5	TRBJ1-5	-	CASRTKEQPQHF	TGTGCCAGCAGGACCAAAGAACAGCCCCAGCATTTT
-	TRBV5-5	TRBJ1-5	-	CASSLVLGQHSNQPQHF	TGTGCCAGCAGCTTGGTGTTGGGGCAGCATAGCAATCAGCCCCAGCATTTT
once	TRBV5-1	TRBJ2-3	TRBD2	CASSSGVTDTQYF	TGCGCCAGCAGTAGCGGGGTAACAGATACGCAGTATTTT
once	TRBV27	TRBJ2-7	-	CASSLIRSYEQYF	TGTGCCAGCAGTTTAATACGTTCCTACGAGCAGTACTTC
once	TRBV21-1	TRBJ1-5	-	CASSNHFCRGSNQPQHF	TGTGCCAGCAGCAATCATTTTTGCAGGGGCAGCAATCAGCCCCAGCATTTT
-	TRBV7-8	TRBJ1-2	-	CASAQGHSDYGYTF	TGTGCCAGCGCCCAAGGACATAGTGACTATGGCTACACCTTC
-	TRBV2	TRBJ1-3	-	CASSEALRGLTSGNTIYF	TGTGCCAGCAGTGAAGCGCTTAGGGGGTTAACCTCTGGAAACACCATATATTTT
-	TRBV28	TRBJ2-3	-	CASFGSQELFTDTQYF	TGTGCCAGCTTCGGATCCCAGGAACTTTTCACAGATACGCAGTATTTT
once	TRBV5-1	TRBJ2-1	-	CASSLVFGMNEQFF	TGCGCCAGCAGCTTGGTGTTCGGAATGAATGAGCAGTTCTTC
few	TRBV12-3/TRBV12-4	TRBJ1-1	-	CASSYAYTEAFF	TGTGCCAGCAGCTACGCTTACACTGAAGCTTTCTTT
-	TRBV4-3	TRBJ2-5	-	CASSQGGEQTQYF	TGCGCCAGCAGCCAAGGAGGGGAGCAGACCCAGTACTTC
-	TRBV5-6	TRBJ2-3	-	CASSPVRTDTQYF	TGTGCCAGCAGCCCGGTTAGGACAGATACGCAGTATTTT
-	TRBV6-1	TRBJ1-2	-	CASSDRRANYGYTF	TGTGCCAGCAGTGACAGAAGAGCTAACTATGGCTACACCTTC
-	TRBV6-2/TRBV6-3	TRBJ1-2	-	CASSYSVGYTF	TGTGCCAGCAGTTACTCGGTTGGCTACACCTTC
once	TRBV2	TRBJ1-2	-	CASSDSSRTNYGYTF	TGTGCCAGCAGTGATTCATCCAGGACTAACTATGGCTACACCTTC
-	TRBV1	TRBJ2-1	-	CTSRKDLQRYNEQFF	TGCACCAGCAGAAAGGACCTCCAGAGATACAATGAGCAGTTCTTC
-	TRBV9	TRBJ2-7	-	CASSVGLRPGHGLEQYF	TGTGCCAGCAGCGTAGGGTTGAGACCGGGACACGGTTTAGAGCAGTACTTC